These T cell receptor beta chains were read from a single sample in a study of T cells in Graves' hyperthyroidism and ophthalmopathy. TCRdb passed the multiplex PCR reads through MiXCR, listing each CDR3 protein once. The sample has some 440,000 distinct CDR3 sequences, 15% to 19% seen once. Sequenced input: blood. The receptors originated from a woman between 18 and 29 years old with Graves' hyperthyroidism. Each CDR3 is given with its conserved first and last residue. The D gene is left open where the match is weak. Some rows have no size entry. The others give once, few or many, or a class for an expanded clone.

j_gene,abundance,v_gene,d_gene,CDR3aa,CDR3nt
TRBJ2-1,many,TRBV12-3/TRBV12-4,TRBD2,CASSLRENEQFF,TGTGCCAGCAGTTTGCGGGAGAATGAGCAGTTCTTC
TRBJ2-1,NA,TRBV5-1,TRBD1,CASSLEGQIYNEQFF,TGCGCCAGCAGCTTGGAGGGACAGATATACAATGAGCAGTTCTTC
TRBJ1-4,NA,TRBV5-8,NA,CASSSRTPNEKLFF,TGTGCCAGCAGCTCTCGGACACCCAATGAAAAACTGTTTTTT
TRBJ2-3,many,TRBV20-1,NA,CSAGVQSTDTQYF,TGCAGTGCAGGGGTCCAGAGCACAGATACGCAGTATTTT
TRBJ1-1,many,TRBV7-9,NA,CASSPDVGTEAFF,TGTGCCAGCAGCCCGGACGTGGGCACTGAAGCTTTCTTT
TRBJ2-7,few,TRBV5-4,TRBD1,CASTRDRGITYEQYF,TGTGCCAGCACCCGCGACAGGGGAATCACCTACGAGCAGTACTTC
TRBJ2-7,NA,TRBV3-1,NA,CASSQAGWDTYEQYF,TGTGCCAGCAGCCAAGCGGGCTGGGACACCTACGAGCAGTACTTC
TRBJ2-5,many,TRBV30,NA,CAWSGSGQETQYF,TGTGCCTGGAGTGGGTCGGGCCAAGAGACCCAGTACTTC
TRBJ1-1,NA,TRBV5-1,NA,CASSLIQGATEAFF,TGCGCCAGCAGCTTGATCCAGGGAGCCACTGAAGCTTTCTTT
TRBJ1-1,few,TRBV12-3/TRBV12-4,NA,CASSSGGGSYTEAFF,TGTGCCAGCAGTTCGGGGGGGGGATCGTATACTGAAGCTTTCTTT
TRBJ1-2,many,TRBV7-2,NA,CASSLESLGYGYTF,TGTGCCAGCAGCTTAGAGAGCTTAGGCTATGGCTACACCTTC
TRBJ1-4,NA,TRBV12-5,TRBD1,CASDRTGTNEKLFF,TGTGCTAGTGATCGGACAGGGACTAATGAAAAACTGTTTTTT
TRBJ1-6,few,TRBV7-2,NA,CASSLVSTSSYNSPLHF,TGTGCCAGCAGCTTAGTGTCCACAAGCTCCTATAATTCACCCCTCCACTTT
TRBJ2-2,few,TRBV20-1,TRBD1,CSAVGQGNTGELFF,TGCAGTGCTGTTGGACAGGGGAACACCGGGGAGCTGTTTTTT
TRBJ2-1,many,TRBV7-3,TRBD2,CASSSNGRRGYNEQFF,TGTGCCAGCAGCTCCAACGGGAGGAGGGGCTACAATGAGCAGTTCTTC
TRBJ2-7,many,TRBV7-9,TRBD1,CASSLTGQGASEQYF,TGTGCCAGCAGCTTAACGGGGCAGGGGGCCTCCGAGCAGTACTTC
TRBJ2-5,many,TRBV5-1,NA,CASSRMASETQYF,TGCGCCAGCTCCCGGATGGCGTCCGAGACCCAGTACTTC
TRBJ2-2,many,TRBV12-3/TRBV12-4,NA,CASSYLTGELFF,TGTGCCAGCAGCTACCTCACCGGGGAGCTGTTTTTT
TRBJ2-7,many,TRBV15,NA,CATSRDRQGLSYEQYF,TGTGCCACCAGCAGAGATCGCCAGGGGCTCTCCTACGAGCAGTACTTC
TRBJ2-3,few,TRBV6-1,NA,CASSEAVSSIGPDTQYF,TGTGCCAGCAGTGAAGCGGTCTCATCAATAGGGCCAGATACGCAGTATTTT
TRBJ2-7,once,TRBV10-3,TRBD1,CAISELSGGLGEQYF,TGTGCCATCAGTGAGTTGTCAGGGGGCCTAGGGGAGCAGTACTTC
TRBJ1-2,many,TRBV20-1,NA,CSARVSYGYTF,TGCAGTGCTAGGGTGAGCTATGGCTACACCTTC
TRBJ2-3,NA,TRBV29-1,TRBD1,CSVEYRDSQYF,TGCAGCGTCGAATACCGGGACAGTCAGTATTTT
TRBJ2-7,many,TRBV6-5,NA,CASSYQQVAGEQYF,TGTGCCAGCAGTTACCAGCAGGTCGCGGGTGAGCAGTACTTC
TRBJ2-2,many,TRBV5-1,NA,CASSLASLANTGELFF,TGCGCCAGCAGCTTGGCGAGCCTCGCGAACACCGGGGAGCTGTTTTTT
TRBJ1-2,many,TRBV6-1,NA,CASSDRGPYGYTF,TGTGCCAGCAGTGATCGGGGACCCTATGGCTACACCTTC
TRBJ2-4,NA,TRBV4-2,TRBD2,CASSQDSRRPSGAKNIQYF,TGTGCCAGCAGCCAAGATTCGCGGAGGCCTAGCGGGGCCAAAAACATTCAGTACTTC
TRBJ2-1,many,TRBV7-8,TRBD1,CASSRPGQLYNEQFF,TGTGCCAGCAGCCGGCCGGGACAGCTATACAATGAGCAGTTCTTC
TRBJ2-1,many,TRBV28,TRBD1,CASHQAGTEAGEQFF,TGTGCCAGCCACCAAGCCGGGACAGAGGCCGGTGAGCAGTTCTTC
TRBJ2-7,many,TRBV30,NA,CAWSFGNDEQYF,TGTGCCTGGAGTTTCGGTAACGACGAGCAGTACTTC
TRBJ1-4,many,TRBV27,NA,CASRPPGAGEKLFF,TGTGCCAGCAGACCCCCAGGGGCGGGTGAAAAACTGTTTTTT
TRBJ1-5,many,TRBV4-1,NA,CASSAGQINQPQHF,TGCGCCAGCAGCGCCGGACAAATCAATCAGCCCCAGCATTTT
TRBJ2-7,many,TRBV7-9,NA,CASSLDSGATQQYF,TGTGCCAGCAGCCTGGACAGCGGAGCTACGCAGCAGTACTTC
TRBJ2-5,many,TRBV7-3,TRBD2,CASSIGGGAGETQYF,TGTGCCAGCAGCATTGGCGGGGGGGCCGGTGAGACCCAGTACTTC
TRBJ2-5,few,TRBV7-3,NA,CASSLRGGSGETQYF,TGTGCCAGCAGCTTAAGGGGTGGGTCTGGAGAGACCCAGTACTTC
TRBJ2-7,many,TRBV30,TRBD1,CAWSKGQGYEQYF,TGTGCCTGGAGTAAAGGACAGGGCTACGAGCAGTACTTC
TRBJ2-7,many,TRBV4-1,TRBD2,CASSQGNSGRVEQYF,TGCGCCAGCAGCCAAGGAAATAGCGGGAGGGTTGAGCAGTACTTC
TRBJ2-1,many,TRBV12-3/TRBV12-4,TRBD2,CASSGRLAGNYNEQFF,TGTGCCAGCAGTGGCCGACTAGCGGGAAACTACAATGAGCAGTTCTTC
TRBJ2-1,many,TRBV10-1,TRBD2,CASSPSGTSGRIPHYNEQFF,TGCGCCAGCTCGCCCTCGGGGACTAGCGGGAGGATCCCTCACTACAATGAGCAGTTCTTC
TRBJ2-1,many,TRBV6-2/TRBV6-3,TRBD2,CASSFGTSGAPYNEQFF,TGTGCCAGCAGTTTCGGGACTAGCGGGGCCCCCTACAATGAGCAGTTCTTC
TRBJ1-5,NA,TRBV7-2,NA,CASSLETAYSNQPQHF,TGTGCCAGCAGCTTAGAGACAGCGTATAGCAATCAGCCCCAGCATTTT
TRBJ2-3,many,TRBV20-1,TRBD2,CSARATSPYTDTQYF,TGCAGTGCTAGAGCGACTAGCCCGTACACAGATACGCAGTATTTT
TRBJ2-3,few,TRBV15,TRBD2,CATSREIAGGPEADTQYF,TGTGCCACCAGCAGAGAAATAGCGGGAGGGCCCGAGGCAGATACGCAGTATTTT
TRBJ2-7,many,TRBV3-1,TRBD2,CASSPWREDHEQYF,TGTGCCAGCAGCCCCTGGCGGGAGGATCACGAGCAGTACTTC
TRBJ2-1,many,TRBV5-1,TRBD2,CASSLGTSGRNEQFF,TGCGCCAGCAGCTTGGGGACTAGCGGGAGAAATGAGCAGTTCTTC
TRBJ2-3,many,TRBV28,TRBD2,CASSSPAGGSDTQYF,TGTGCCAGCAGTTCCCCGGCGGGGGGCTCAGATACGCAGTATTTT
TRBJ2-1,NA,TRBV19,TRBD2,CASSMFGTTSYNEQFF,TGTGCCAGTAGTATGTTTGGGACTACCTCCTACAATGAGCAGTTCTTC